The sequence of this TCR beta chain was determined in a study of blood T cell repertoires in COVID-19. With 4 bases clipped from V and 2 bases from J, the junction kept 5 bases outside the gene matches. Germline V gene data show CDR1 as SQVTM and CDR2 as ANQGSEA. This CDR3 is 14 amino acids long. This clone was observed a few times. Data came from immunoSEQ multiplex PCR; TCRdb stores just in-frame clones and leaves some out. The repertoire has around 300,000 clones, 80% to 90% of them found once; the top ten carry roughly 14%. Sequences were obtained from peripheral blood. This rearrangement joins TRBV29-1 to TRBJ2-1, with 7 bases fitting TRBD1. This clonotype originated in a woman in her 70s with COVID-19, enrolled during active disease. CDR3 loop: CSVARDSAYNEQFF. Written as DNA, the CDR3 is TGCAGCGTTGCCCGGGACAGTGCCTACAATGAGCAGTTCTTC.